This TCR beta chain was captured in a study of cytomegalovirus exposure and HLA in healthy donors. This clone was counted a single time. What it recognizes is unknown. One junction end disagrees with the germline gene, perhaps due to a read error. Study-level findings and limits: High specificity and sensitivity for cytomegalovirus status were reported for the classifier. HLA alleles were associated with roughly 17,000 TCR beta sequences in a later analysis at 0.05 false discovery rate. Information on immune exposure was restricted to one variable (CMV serostatus).

Primers for the PCR totalled 60 Vbeta and 13 Jbeta. Authors' processing steps: A later analysis tallied about 80 million unique TCR beta chains, about 11 million of them shared. Method: immunoSEQ multiplex PCR; TCRdb's copy keeps in-frame clones and lacks some. V and J calls and clone size are given by that table; D and trimming were obtained from the DNA. The data show fewer than 85,000 clones, with around three quarters seen just once and 3% to 3.5% held by the top ten. Sequenced material: PBMCs. The sequence was obtained from a man between 40 and 49 years old in good health and CMV-seronegative.

Written as DNA, the CDR3 is TGTGCTAGCAGCTTAGCGAGAGGGTCCCAAGAGACCCAGTACTTC. As protein: CASSLARGSQETQYF. This chain joins TRBV7-7 and TRBJ2-5, with a possible D match to TRBD2 (5 bases). CDR3 length: 15 amino acids. Germline V CDR1 and CDR2: SSHAT, FNYEAQ (reference sequence).